This T cell receptor beta chain was obtained from a study of response to subunit inactivated influenza vaccine. Study results and caveats: That few new T cells are recruited by each seasonal influenza vaccination was the authors' suggestion.

A note on this clonotype: Its antigen is not known. It is unclear where the CDR3 begins or ends on the DNA, so no DNA is shown, and the CDR3 is as TCRdb lists it.

TCRdb re-derived calls from the RT-PCR reads in MiXCR, one entry per CDR3 protein. The data contain hundreds of thousands of distinct CDR3 sequences, less than 30% of them singletons. The source is a man aged 45-65 years who received an inactivated influenza vaccine. The sample was CD4+ T cells sorted from PBMCs, taken around 5 days after vaccination.

The chain's CDR3 is CASSLKGFGAGELFF. This chain joins TRBV5-5 and TRBJ2-2. Germline V lookup: CDR1 SGHKS, CDR2 YYEKEE (reference sequence). A total of 15 residues make up the CDR3, ends included.